This TCR beta chain was identified in a study of T cells in tumors after PD-1 blockade. About the study: Treatment was either pembrolizumab 200 mg every 3 weeks or cemiplimab 350 mg every 2 weeks. Mean per blood sample: about 110,000 templates (about 24,679-260,000), 36,536 unique clonotypes. Whole-study results and caveats: About 41% of tumor TCR clonotypes were also found in blood.

As to this clone: The antigen is unknown.

This table comes from immunoSEQ multiplex PCR, and its TCRdb copy is limited to in-frame clones, with some not included. The sample has 50,000 to 75,000 clones, over 65% seen once. Trimming removed 1 base at V and 5 bases at J, with 10 bases between. The CDR3 contains 14 residues. Per the germline V gene, CDR1 is SGHDN and CDR2 is FVKESK. J is TRBJ2-3 and V is TRBV14; D gene uncertain. The sequenced sample was PBMCs, obtained after anti-PD-1 treatment. The source is a human donor with basal cell carcinoma. CDR3 region: CASSQVEVQDTQYF. Written as DNA, the CDR3 is TGTGCCAGCAGCCAAGTCGAGGTTCAAGATACGCAGTATTTT.